This T cell receptor beta chain was retrieved from a study of T cells in Graves' hyperthyroidism and ophthalmopathy. What was amplified from RNA transcripts were TCR beta CDR3 regions. Researchers ran a first-round RT-PCR on the TCR CDR3 using the HTBI primer set. One entry per CDR3 protein results from TCRdb running MiXCR on the multiplex PCR reads. This table has 750,000 to 900,000 distinct CDR3 sequences, about two fifths appearing once. Germline CDR1 SGHRS, CDR2 YFSETQ. This CDR3 contains 14 residues. Trimming pared 0 bases from V and 4 bases from J, leaving 10 bases between. The TCR comes from a man younger than 35 with Graves' hyperthyroidism. The rearrangement joins TRBV5-1 to TRBJ1-2; D gene ambiguous. The sequencing input was blood. DNA of the CDR3: TGCGCCAGCAGCTTGGGCCCCCCCGTCTATGGCTACACCTTC. Its translation: CASSLGPPVYGYTF.